This T cell receptor (beta chain) was sequenced during a study of shared clonotypes between healthy human individuals. Donors were healthy HIV-negative adults without recently reported acute infections or vaccinations. Sequencing on ten immunoSEQ deep assay plates was performed for unsorted PBMC DNA. Clones were read by immunoSEQ multiplex PCR, and TCRdb kept only the in-frame ones, dropping some. The table includes a few hundred thousand clones, 60% to 80% detected once. After removal of 5 bases from V and 2 bases from J, the junction contained 4 bases not matched to a gene. Germline assignment: CDR1 SGHAT and CDR2 FQNNGV. The CDR3 is 16 amino acids.

The chain joins TRBV11-2 to TRBJ2-3; 13 bases align to TRBD2. Sequenced material: PBMCs. The clonotype originates from a woman in her thirties or forties in good health. Some clones in this sample may be carry-over from other donors' samples. The CDR3 protein is CASSPGTSGVTDTQYF. The DNA for the CDR3 is TGTGCCAGCAGCCCAGGGACTAGCGGGGTCACAGATACGCAGTATTTT.